This paragraph covers one TCR beta chain sequence. This clone showed up just once. Its target antigen remains unknown. One base away there is no much larger clone; base qualities are not given. The cohort consisted of hundreds of healthy bone marrow donors. At the time of sampling, every cohort member was nominally healthy, though immune exposures that went unrecorded were likely present. CMV serostatus was positive for about 270 and negative for about 55% of the roughly 670 cohort members, and was not recorded for this donor. A peripheral blood sample was provided by each donor, and peripheral blood mononuclear cells were used for TCR beta sequencing. Genomic DNA extraction from the blood cell samples was performed with the Qiagen DNeasy Blood Extraction Kit. CDR1 and CDR2 (SEHNR, FQNEAQ) derive from the germline V gene (reference sequence). V lost 2 bases and J lost 5 bases, and the count of bases not matched to a germline gene is 7. Including the terminal cysteine and phenylalanine, the CDR3 comprises 16 residues. Only CDR3 DNA is held: 48 bases, read in frame from base 1.

The data belong to a study of cytomegalovirus exposure and HLA in healthy donors (dated by TCRdb to about 2017). Regarding the complete study: An earlier analysis of 587 of the donors reported 276 Gb of sequence data and 117 million unique TCR beta sequences obtained from about 179 million T cells. An early release covering roughly 640 HLA-typed donors comprised roughly 300 gigabases of sequencing data and tens of millions of unique TCR sequences. Among the roughly 400 genotyped donors, about 83% belonged to the genetic ancestry cluster associated with self-reported Caucasian donors. The aim of the study was to test whether cataloging public T cell receptors could identify signatures of past pathogen exposure. The T cell repertoires of roughly 660 subjects were profiled by immunosequencing and related to cytomegalovirus serostatus. Along with the approximately 620-subject first cohort, a separate validation cohort of over a hundred different subjects was used. High-throughput TCR immunosequencing, statistical association of individual TCRs with disease status, and machine learning were combined to predict cytomegalovirus infection status. To study patterns of TCR occurrence, a later analysis re-analyzed previously published TCR beta repertoires from 500 to 850 donors and added high-resolution HLA genotyping. The later analysis used no new phenotypic data to find candidate immune exposures, relying instead on TCR beta sequences and their occurrence across donors. In an earlier analysis of 550 to 700 of the donors, high-throughput TCR beta sequencing was used to judge whether each TCR beta V gene segment behaved as functional or pseudogenic. Donor age, sex, ethnicity and CMV serostatus were compiled together with the repertoire data. In a later genetic analysis, genome-wide SNP genotypes for about three fifths of the roughly 670 donors were used, and that subset was treated as a discovery cohort. Every repertoire in the discovery cohort had been generated on one and the same sequencing platform. Both class I and class II loci were covered by HLA typing, at four-digit resolution. The number of donors typed differed by locus, with about 629-630 for A, B, C, DRB1 and DQB1, around 500 for DQA1, 606 for DPA1, and about 450 for DPB1. Several DR-DQ haplotypes were treated as single units for association and clustering because of strong linkage in the cohort. On average, approximately 250,000 unique TCR beta nucleotide sequences were sequenced per donor among several hundred genotyped donors of the cohort, with roughly 18% of those sequences being non-productive. General conclusions and limits of the study: The authors suggested that the approach could potentially be generalized to other disease states and immunological phenotypes. Strong co-occurrence of HLA alleles, especially DR and DQ, made assigning TCR associations to individual alleles difficult. An association between a missense DCLRE1C variant and V-gene and J-gene trimming of TCR beta chains was found in a later genetic analysis and replicated in an independent cohort. This cohort had only TCR beta chains sequenced, and the lack of alpha or paired-chain data limited which features could be detected. A later analysis found that TCR association rates varied across HLA loci, with DRB1 alleles showing the most associated TCRs and HLA-C alleles the fewest. Roughly uniform sequencing depth across donors was assumed in presence/absence analyses, although this assumption may not hold. A further reported finding was that TCR beta sequences accurately predicted the HLA-A and HLA-B alleles for most subjects in the first cohort. A total of roughly 160 TCR beta chains were listed by the study as associated with cytomegalovirus. For the cohort, immune exposure information was limited to CMV serostatus. In both the original and validation cohorts, the classifier was reported to diagnose cytomegalovirus status with high specificity and sensitivity. A group of highly shared sequence variants was considered likely to be a technical artifact of the sequencing pipeline. Several of the top co-occurrence clusters appeared to be linked to parvovirus B19, influenza, CMV and Epstein-Barr virus, according to a later analysis. A later analysis associated 16,951 TCR beta sequences with specific HLA alleles at a false discovery rate of 0.05. Linkage disequilibrium might explain the correlated functional status among segregating V segments, but an unknown experimental factor could not be excluded. Because counts were too low, 15 to 20 rarely observed V segments, including chromosome 9 orphons, were excluded from the earlier analysis of several hundred of the donors. HLA typing was unavailable for some donors at each locus, so association tests used only the typed subset. Compared with equally common non-associated chains, HLA-associated TCR beta chains in a later analysis were more clonally expanded and had lower generation probabilities. An earlier analysis of 450 to 750 of the donors showed that most TCR beta V segments appeared in productive rearrangements either about 87% or about 30% of the time, which broadly matched IMGT annotations. In a later genetic analysis, fewer N-insertions in productive TCRs were reported among donors in an Asian-associated ancestry cluster than the approximately 670-donor mean. In vitro tests confirmed that a few of the cytomegalovirus-associated TCR beta chains recognize cytomegalovirus antigens. The 87-base-pair reads could not distinguish some IMGT-functional V segments, including TRBV6-2 and TRBV6-3, so those segments were excluded. Most CMV-associated TCR beta chains appeared to be HLA-restricted in a later analysis, and the HLA associations seemed to be driven largely by CMV exposure. Across donors, most TCR sequences were observed very rarely, whereas some public TCRs were present in many individuals.

The library relied on the immunoSEQ multiplex PCR assay. For the multiplex PCR, a mixture combining 60 forward primers for TCR Vbeta segments and 13 reverse primers for TCR Jbeta segments was used. The CDR3 region of rearranged TCR beta genes was amplified from genomic DNA with a multiplex PCR assay. The Illumina HiSeq System was used to sequence the amplified TCR beta libraries as 87-base-pair reads. As for the original processing: Across the roughly 600 repertoires, a later analysis counted around 80 million unique TCR beta chains, roughly 11 million of which were shared by at least two donors. A nearest-neighbor algorithm error-corrected the raw reads and collapsed the reads into unique sequences, merging closely related sequences to remove PCR and sequencing errors. CDR3 sequences were aligned to IMGT reference sequences to assign V, D and J gene segments. For a sequence to be retained, a match of at least six nucleotides was required to both a V gene segment and a J gene segment. Rearrangements were called productive when the CDR3 lacked stop codons and stayed in frame with V and J; all others were non-productive. Following IMGT convention, CDR3 was defined as the stretch from the second conserved V-encoded cysteine to the conserved J-encoded phenylalanine. The earlier analysis of 587 of the donors excluded any sequence lacking an unambiguous match to a single V gene segment. In an earlier analysis of some 590 of the donors, V segments were called functional above 56.7% productive rearrangements and were called segregating when the between-donor standard deviation exceeded 5%. A statistical classification framework was built to diagnose cytomegalovirus status from the catalog of TCR beta chain sequences. In a later analysis, TCR nucleotide sequences were compared against IMGT/GENE-DB human TR gene sequences so that V and J genes could be assigned. Using the TCRdist pipeline, a later analysis assigned CDR3 sequences along with most-parsimonious VDJ recombination scenarios. In a later analysis, every TCR beta chain was defined by the combination of its CDR3 amino acid sequence and its V-gene family, and reads without a unique V-gene family were dropped. As a way to deal with suspected cross-contamination and a sequencing artifact, a later analysis dropped 592 nucleotide sequences that were highly shared and had low generation probability. In a later analysis, a clonal expansion index was calculated for each public chain from normalized within-repertoire ranks of inferred template counts. Generation probabilities in a later analysis came from a VDJ recombination model fitted to out-of-frame rearrangements, and those results were checked against IGoR. Hypergeometric tests were used in a later analysis to score TCR-TCR, TCR-HLA and TCR-CMV co-occurrence, with a repertoire-size bias correction applied to the TCR pairs. False discovery rates were estimated in a later analysis by permuting HLA or CMV assignments 20 times. A later analysis grouped co-occurring TCRs with DBSCAN, adding TCRdist sequence similarity when clustering within HLA-allele-positive subsets. For co-occurrence clustering, repertoires with fewer than 30,000 or more than 120,000 public chains were excluded, along with a handful of repertoires with anomalous nucleotide sharing. As stored in TCRdb, this immuneACCESS dataset retains in-frame rearrangements with V and J assigned. A fraction of the clones does not appear; measured against another copy, unresolved V genes explain less than half of the discrepancy, and the remainder lacks a known reason. D and trimming were read from the DNA, whereas the V and J calls and clone size are those reported in that table. In all, the sample holds 150,000 to 200,000 clones, and 75% to 90% of those were seen once. Together, the top ten hold about 2% of the sample.

Sequenced sample: PBMCs. The rearranged segments are TRBV7-9 and TRBJ2-5, with 11 bases matching TRBD2. The receptor's source is a human donor in good health. The CDR3 is CASSLLAGGLLETQYF. In nucleotides, the sequence is TGTGCCAGCAGCTTATTAGCGGGGGGGCTCCTTGAGACCCAGTACTTC.